A single sample gave rise to the 9 T cell receptor beta chains below, sequenced in a study of beta chain features in type 1 diabetes. Every isolated RNA sample was fully reverse transcribed, so sequencing captured expressed TCRB transcripts. This table comes from immunoSEQ multiplex PCR, and its TCRdb copy is limited to in-frame clones, with some not included. This sample carries a few hundred thousand clones, 27% of them seen once, and the ten largest clones take approximately 4%. Material: central memory CD4+ T cells from blood. The receptors here all came from a man between 25 and 39 years old in good health.

J is TRBJ1-6 and V is TRBV4-1; the match to TRBD1 covers 8 bases. Germline V gives CDR1 MGHRA, CDR2 YSYEKL. This CDR3 is built from 15 residues. Trimming cost V 2 bases and J 5 bases; bases outside gene matches: 2. Written as DNA, the CDR3 is TGCGCCAGCAGCCAACAGGACAGGGATAATTCACCCCTCCACTTT. Protein sequence: CASSQQDRDNSPLHF.

This chain connects TRBV11-2 to TRBJ2-3; D might be TRBD1 (6 bases). The CDR3 is made up of 13 amino acids. V was cut by 6 bases and J by 8 bases, with 15 bases left in between. Germline V gene data show CDR1 as SGHAT and CDR2 as FQNNGV. CDR3 DNA: TGTGCCAGCAGTCCTACAGGGCGCGGTACGCAGTATTTT. The encoded protein is CASSPTGRGTQYF.

This chain connects TRBV29-1 to TRBJ1-3; 7 nucleotides agree with TRBD1. Germline V gives CDR1 SQVTM, CDR2 ANQGSEA. CDR3 length: 14 residues. V lost 1 base and J lost 4; bases outside the gene matches: 4. The CDR3 is CSVEVGQTGNTIYF. In DNA, the CDR3 is TGCAGCGTTGAAGTGGGACAGACAGGAAACACCATATATTTT. The whole variable domain, remainder taken from reference TRBV29-1 and TRBJ1-3, is SAVISQKPSRDICQRGTSLTIQCQVDSQVTMMFWYRQQPGQSLTLIATANQGSEATYESGFVIDKFPISRPNLTFSTLTVSNMSPEDSSIYLCSVEVGQTGNTIYFGEGSWLTVV.

This clone was detected a few times. The chain combines TRBV11-2 with TRBJ2-6; 7 bases map to TRBD1. The CDR3 is 17 amino acids. Trimming removed 8 bases from V and 0 bases from J; junction bases left unmatched: 10. Germline V gene sequence: CDR1 SGHAT, CDR2 FQNNGV. The CDR3: CASGQGRGLSGANVLTF. In DNA form, the CDR3 reads TGTGCCAGCGGCCAGGGAAGGGGGCTCTCTGGGGCCAACGTCCTGACTTTC.

This clone was seen more than once but under ten times. The chain uses TRBV5-6 and TRBJ2-2, with 9 bases fitting TRBD2. Looked up from germline, CDR1 is SGHDT and CDR2 is YYEEEE. J lost 4 bases, V lost 3 bases, and 4 bases had no gene match. This CDR3 has 15 residues. The CDR3 loop is CASSYTSGRTGELFF. CDR3 DNA sequence: TGTGCCAGCAGCTACACTAGCGGGCGCACCGGGGAGCTGTTTTTT.

This clone was detected a few times. The V and J genes are TRBV4-3 and TRBJ1-5; a possible D gene is TRBD1 (5 bases). V was shortened by 0 bases and J by 2 bases, with 8 bases between the two germline ends. The CDR3 is 15 amino acids. The germline gives CDR1 LGHNA, CDR2 YSLEER. The CDR3 here is CASSQDLGGNQPQHF. The CDR3 DNA is TGCGCCAGCAGCCAAGATCTGGGGGGCAATCAGCCCCAGCATTTT.

This clone showed up just a few times. This sequence joins TRBV6-5 and TRBJ2-1; TRBD2 matches at 10 bases. The germline V gene has CDR1 MNHEY and CDR2 SVGAGI. V gave up 6 bases and J gave up 7 bases; unmatched junction bases: 3. The CDR3 covers 13 residues. The CDR3 coding sequence is TGTGCCAGCAGAAGAGCGGGAGGGAATGAGCAGTTCTTC. Translated, it gives CASRRAGGNEQFF.

Worth noting for this clone: This sequence may be a read error, since a much larger clone differs from it by one base. The J gene is TRBJ1-5, the V gene TRBV7-6, with D unclear. The length of the CDR3 is 14 residues. Deletions cut 0 bases from V and 2 bases from J, with 5 bases between. Germline V gene sequence: CDR1 SGHVS, CDR2 FNYEAQ. DNA for the CDR3: TGTGCCAGCAGCTTAGCGGCGGGCAATCAGCCCCAGCATTTT. Translated: CASSLAAGNQPQHF. Together with reference TRBV7-6 and TRBJ1-5, the CDR3 gives the full variable domain: GAGVSQSPRYKVTKRGQDVALRCDPISGHVSLYWYRQALGQGPEFLTYFNYEAQQDKSGLPNDRFSAERPEGSISTLTIQRTEQRDSAMYRCASSLAAGNQPQHFGDGTRLSIL.

The chain links TRBV5-1 to TRBJ1-5, with D perhaps TRBD1 (5 bases). CDR3 length: 15 residues. Germline V gene lookup returns CDR1 SGHRS and CDR2 YFSETQ. The V end was cut by 0 bases, the J end by 5 bases, with 12 bases between. CDR3 sequence reads: CASSLGQRPDQPQHF. CDR3 in DNA: TGCGCCAGCAGCTTGGGACAGCGGCCTGATCAGCCCCAGCATTTT.